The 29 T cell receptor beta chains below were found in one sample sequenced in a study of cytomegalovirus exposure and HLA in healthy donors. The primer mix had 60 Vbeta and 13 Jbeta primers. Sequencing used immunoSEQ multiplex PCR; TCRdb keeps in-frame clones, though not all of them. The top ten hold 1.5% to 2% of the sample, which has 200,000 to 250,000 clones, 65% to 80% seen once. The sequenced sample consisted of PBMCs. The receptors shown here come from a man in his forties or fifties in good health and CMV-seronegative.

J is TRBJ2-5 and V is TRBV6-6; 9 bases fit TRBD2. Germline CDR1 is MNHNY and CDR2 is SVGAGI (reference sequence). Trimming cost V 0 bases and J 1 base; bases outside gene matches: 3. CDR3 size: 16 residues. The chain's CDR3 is CASSYSVAGVQETQYF. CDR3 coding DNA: TGTGCCAGCAGTTACTCGGTAGCGGGAGTCCAAGAGACCCAGTACTTC.

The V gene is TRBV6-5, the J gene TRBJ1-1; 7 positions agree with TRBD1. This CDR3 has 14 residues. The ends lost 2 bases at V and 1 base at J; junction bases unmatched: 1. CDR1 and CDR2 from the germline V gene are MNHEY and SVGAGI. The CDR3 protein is CASSYRTGNTEAFF. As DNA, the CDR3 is TGTGCCAGCAGTTACAGGACAGGGAACACTGAAGCTTTCTTT.

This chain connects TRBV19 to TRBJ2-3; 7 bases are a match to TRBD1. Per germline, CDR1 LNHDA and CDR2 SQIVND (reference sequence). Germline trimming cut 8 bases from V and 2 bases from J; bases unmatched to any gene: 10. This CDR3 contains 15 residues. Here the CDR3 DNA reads TGTGCCAGTCGAGGCCGGGACAGTCTCACAGATACGCAGTATTTT. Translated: CASRGRDSLTDTQYF.

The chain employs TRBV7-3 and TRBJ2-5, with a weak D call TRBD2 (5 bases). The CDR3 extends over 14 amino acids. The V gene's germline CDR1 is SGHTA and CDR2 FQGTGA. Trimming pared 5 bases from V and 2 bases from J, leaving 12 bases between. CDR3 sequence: CASSQSGRQETQYF. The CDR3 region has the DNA TGTGCCAGCAGCCAAAGCGGACGTCAAGAGACCCAGTACTTC.

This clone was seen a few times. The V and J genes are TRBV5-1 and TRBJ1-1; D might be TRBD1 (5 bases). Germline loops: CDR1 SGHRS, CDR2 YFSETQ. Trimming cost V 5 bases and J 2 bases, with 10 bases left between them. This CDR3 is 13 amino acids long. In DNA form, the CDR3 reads TGCGCCAGCAGGGGGCAGCCTAACACTGAAGCTTTCTTT. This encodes CASRGQPNTEAFF.

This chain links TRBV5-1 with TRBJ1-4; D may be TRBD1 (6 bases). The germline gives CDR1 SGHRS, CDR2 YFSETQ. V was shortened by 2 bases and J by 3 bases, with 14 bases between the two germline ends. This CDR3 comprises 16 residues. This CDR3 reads CASSLPGKGANEKLFF. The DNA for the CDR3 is TGCGCCAGCAGCTTACCAGGGAAGGGGGCTAATGAAAAACTGTTTTTT.

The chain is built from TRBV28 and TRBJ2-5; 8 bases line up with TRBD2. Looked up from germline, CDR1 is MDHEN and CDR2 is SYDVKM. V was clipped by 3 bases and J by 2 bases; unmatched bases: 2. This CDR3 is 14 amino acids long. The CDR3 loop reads CASSFPGGQETQYF. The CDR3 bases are TGTGCCAGCAGTTTCCCGGGGGGGCAAGAGACCCAGTACTTC.

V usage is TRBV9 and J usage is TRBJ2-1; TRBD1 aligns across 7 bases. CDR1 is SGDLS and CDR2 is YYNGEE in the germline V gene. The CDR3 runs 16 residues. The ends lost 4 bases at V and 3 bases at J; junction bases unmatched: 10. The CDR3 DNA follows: TGTGCCAGCAGCACGAGCACCCGGGACAGCTACAATGAGCAGTTCTTC. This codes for CASSTSTRDSYNEQFF.

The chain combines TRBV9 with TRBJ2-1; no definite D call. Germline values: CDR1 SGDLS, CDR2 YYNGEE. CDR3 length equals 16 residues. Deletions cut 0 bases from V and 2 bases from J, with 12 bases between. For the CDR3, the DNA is TGTGCCAGCAGCGTAGTACAACTTGCGGCCTACAATGAGCAGTTCTTC. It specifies CASSVVQLAAYNEQFF.

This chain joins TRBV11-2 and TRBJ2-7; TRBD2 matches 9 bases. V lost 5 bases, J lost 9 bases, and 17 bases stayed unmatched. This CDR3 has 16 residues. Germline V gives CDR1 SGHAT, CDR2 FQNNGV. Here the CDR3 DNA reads TGTGCCAGCAGCCCGGTGGGGCGGGAGGGTCACCAGGGGCAGTACTTC. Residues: CASSPVGREGHQGQYF.

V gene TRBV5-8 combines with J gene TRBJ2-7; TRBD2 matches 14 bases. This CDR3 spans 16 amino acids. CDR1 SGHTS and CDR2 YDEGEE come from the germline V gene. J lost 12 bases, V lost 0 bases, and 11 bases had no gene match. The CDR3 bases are TGTGCCAGCAGCTTGGAAGGGACTAGCGGGAGTGTTTCTCGGTACTTC. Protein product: CASSLEGTSGSVSRYF.

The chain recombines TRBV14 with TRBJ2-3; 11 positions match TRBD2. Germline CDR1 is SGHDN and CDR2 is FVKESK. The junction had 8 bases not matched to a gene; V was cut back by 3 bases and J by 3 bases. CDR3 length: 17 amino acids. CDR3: CASSHFLAGGPTDTQYF. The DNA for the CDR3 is TGTGCCAGCAGCCACTTCTTAGCGGGAGGGCCTACAGATACGCAGTATTTT.

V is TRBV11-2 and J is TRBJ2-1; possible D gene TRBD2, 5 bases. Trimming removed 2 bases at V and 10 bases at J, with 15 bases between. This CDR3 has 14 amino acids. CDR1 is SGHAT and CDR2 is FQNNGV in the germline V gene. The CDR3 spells CASSLTGEATEQFF. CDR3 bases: TGTGCCAGCAGCTTAACCGGGGAAGCGACAGAGCAGTTCTTC.

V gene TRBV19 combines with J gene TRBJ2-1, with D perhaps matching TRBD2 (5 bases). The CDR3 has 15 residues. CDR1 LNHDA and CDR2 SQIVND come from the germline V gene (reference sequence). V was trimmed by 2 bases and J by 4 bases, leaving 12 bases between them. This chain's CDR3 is CASSIRLAGYNEQFF. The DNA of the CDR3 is TGTGCCAGTAGTATAAGGCTAGCTGGGTACAATGAGCAGTTCTTC.

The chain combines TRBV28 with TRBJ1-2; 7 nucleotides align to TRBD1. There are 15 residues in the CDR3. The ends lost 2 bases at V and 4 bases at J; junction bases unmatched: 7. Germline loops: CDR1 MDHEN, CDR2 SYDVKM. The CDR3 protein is CASSLRDRILYGYTF. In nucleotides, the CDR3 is TGTGCCAGCAGTTTACGGGACAGAATTCTCTATGGCTACACCTTC.

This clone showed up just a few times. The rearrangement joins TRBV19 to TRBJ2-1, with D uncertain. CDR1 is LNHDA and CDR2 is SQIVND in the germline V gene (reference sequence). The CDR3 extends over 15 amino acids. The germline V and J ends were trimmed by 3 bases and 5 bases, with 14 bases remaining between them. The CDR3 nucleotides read TGTGCCAGTAGTATCGTTCAGTTGGGCGACAATGAGCAGTTCTTC. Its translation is CASSIVQLGDNEQFF.

The CDR3 here is CASSDRGRETQYF. CDR3 nucleotide sequence: TGTGCCAGCTCGGACAGGGGCCGCGAGACCCAGTACTTC. J is TRBJ2-5 and V is TRBV19; the match to TRBD1 covers 9 bases. CDR1 LNHDA and CDR2 SQIVND come from the germline V gene (reference sequence). The CDR3 runs to 13 residues. Losses at the gene ends were 9 bases for V and 5 bases for J; bases not matched to a gene: 7.

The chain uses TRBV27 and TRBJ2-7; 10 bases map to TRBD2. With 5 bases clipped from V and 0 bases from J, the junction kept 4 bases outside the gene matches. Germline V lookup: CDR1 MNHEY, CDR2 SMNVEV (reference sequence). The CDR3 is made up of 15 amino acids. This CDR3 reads CASSLTSGTSYEQYF. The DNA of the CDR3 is TGTGCCAGCAGTCTCACTAGCGGGACCTCCTACGAGCAGTACTTC.

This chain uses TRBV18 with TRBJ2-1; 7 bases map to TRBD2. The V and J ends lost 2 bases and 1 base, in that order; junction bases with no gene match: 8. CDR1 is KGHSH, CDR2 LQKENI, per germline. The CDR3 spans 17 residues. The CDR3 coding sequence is TGTGCCAGCTCACCAGGACTGGGGGGGGGTTCCTACAATGAGCAGTTCTTC. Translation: CASSPGLGGGSYNEQFF.

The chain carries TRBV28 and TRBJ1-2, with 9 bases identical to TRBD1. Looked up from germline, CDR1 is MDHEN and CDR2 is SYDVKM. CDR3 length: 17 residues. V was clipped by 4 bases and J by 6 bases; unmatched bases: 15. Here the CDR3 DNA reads TGTGCCAGCAGTTCGAGGACAGGGGAATTGAAACTGGATGGCTACACCTTC. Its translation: CASSSRTGELKLDGYTF.

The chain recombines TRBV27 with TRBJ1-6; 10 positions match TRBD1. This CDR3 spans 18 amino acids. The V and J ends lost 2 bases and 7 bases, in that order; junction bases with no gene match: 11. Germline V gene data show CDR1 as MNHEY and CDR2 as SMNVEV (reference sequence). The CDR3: CASSLNRDRGRRNSPLHF. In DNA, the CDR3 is TGTGCCAGCAGTTTAAACCGGGACAGGGGAAGGAGAAATTCACCCCTCCACTTT.

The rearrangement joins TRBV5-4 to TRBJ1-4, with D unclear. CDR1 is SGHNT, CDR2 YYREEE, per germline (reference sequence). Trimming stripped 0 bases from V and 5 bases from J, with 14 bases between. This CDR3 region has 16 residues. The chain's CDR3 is CASSLDLGAGNEKLFF. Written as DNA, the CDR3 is TGTGCCAGCAGCTTGGATTTGGGTGCCGGGAATGAAAAACTGTTTTTT.

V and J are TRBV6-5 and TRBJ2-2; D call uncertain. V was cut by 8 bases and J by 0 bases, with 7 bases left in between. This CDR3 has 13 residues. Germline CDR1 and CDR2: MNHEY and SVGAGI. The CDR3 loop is CASQLTNTGELFF. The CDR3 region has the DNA TGTGCCAGCCAACTGACGAACACCGGGGAGCTGTTTTTT.

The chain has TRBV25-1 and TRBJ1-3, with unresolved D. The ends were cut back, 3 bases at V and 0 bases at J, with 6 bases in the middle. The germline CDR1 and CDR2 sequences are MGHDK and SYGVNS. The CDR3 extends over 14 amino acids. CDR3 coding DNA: TGTGCCAGCAGTGAGGGGAGCTCTGGAAACACCATATATTTT. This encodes CASSEGSSGNTIYF.

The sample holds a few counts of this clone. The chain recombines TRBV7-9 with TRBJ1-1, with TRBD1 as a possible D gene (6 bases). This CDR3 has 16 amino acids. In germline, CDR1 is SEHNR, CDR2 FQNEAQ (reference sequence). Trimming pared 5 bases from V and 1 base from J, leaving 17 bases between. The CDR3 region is CASSADLGHRNTEAFF. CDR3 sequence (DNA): TGTGCCAGCAGCGCCGACCTGGGACATCGGAACACTGAAGCTTTCTTT.

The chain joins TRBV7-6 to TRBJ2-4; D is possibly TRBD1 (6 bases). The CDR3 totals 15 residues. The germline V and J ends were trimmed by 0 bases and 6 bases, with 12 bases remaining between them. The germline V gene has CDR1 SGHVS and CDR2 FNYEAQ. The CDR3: CASSLAQGYANIQYF. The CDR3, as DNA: TGTGCCAGCAGCTTAGCGCAGGGGTACGCAAACATTCAGTACTTC.

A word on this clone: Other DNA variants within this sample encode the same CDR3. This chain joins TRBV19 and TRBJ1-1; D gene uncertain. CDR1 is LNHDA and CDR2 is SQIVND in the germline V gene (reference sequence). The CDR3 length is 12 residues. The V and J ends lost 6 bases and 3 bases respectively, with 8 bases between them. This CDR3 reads CASSPSYTEAFF. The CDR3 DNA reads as TGTGCCAGTAGCCCTAGCTACACTGAAGCTTTCTTT.

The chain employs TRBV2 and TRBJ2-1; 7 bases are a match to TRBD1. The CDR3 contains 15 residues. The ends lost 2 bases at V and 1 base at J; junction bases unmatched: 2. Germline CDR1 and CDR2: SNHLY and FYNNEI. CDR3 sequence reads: CASSENRGSYNEQFF. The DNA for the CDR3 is TGTGCCAGCAGTGAAAACAGGGGTTCCTACAATGAGCAGTTCTTC.

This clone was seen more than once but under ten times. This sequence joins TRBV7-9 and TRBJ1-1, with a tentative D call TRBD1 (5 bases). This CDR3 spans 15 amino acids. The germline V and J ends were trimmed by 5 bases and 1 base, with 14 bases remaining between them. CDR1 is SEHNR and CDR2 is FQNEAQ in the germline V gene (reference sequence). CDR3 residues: CASSTSGFRNTEAFF. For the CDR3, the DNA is TGTGCCAGCAGCACCTCAGGGTTTCGGAACACTGAAGCTTTCTTT.